This T cell receptor (beta chain) was sequenced in a study of T cells in Graves' hyperthyroidism and ophthalmopathy. Overall study context: Specimen type is peripheral blood, collected at initial diagnosis prior to any treatment. The study's findings and limits: The model's output predicted ophthalmopathy at a median of around 6.9 months prior to onset.

RNA transcripts gave rise to amplified TCR beta CDR3 regions. The TCR CDR3 was amplified in a first-round RT-PCR using the HTBI primer set. One entry per CDR3 protein, called by TCRdb with MiXCR from the multiplex PCR reads. The sample comprises 450,000 to 600,000 distinct CDR3 sequences, roughly 21% of which are singletons, and 47% rests with the top ten. Diagnoses were established using clinical symptoms, serum thyroxine and TRAb, thyroid ultrasound and orbital computed tomography. Using approximately 10 ml of fresh peripheral blood, PBMCs were prepared. This CDR3 has 12 amino acids. Trimming cost V 7 bases and J 14 bases; bases outside gene matches: 9. The germline gives CDR1 SNHLY, CDR2 FYNNEI. Note on this clonotype: The antigen is undetermined.

The sequence derives from a man aged 35 to 55 with Graves' ophthalmopathy. The chain links TRBV2 to TRBJ2-1; 9 bases map to TRBD1. What was sequenced was blood. CDR3 sequence (DNA): TGTGCCAGCACGGGGGACAGGGAAGATAAGTTCTTC. It codes for CASTGDREDKFF.